The clone carrying this T cell receptor beta chain was picked up a small number of times. The target antigen is unknown. A read error may account for a junction end that differs from germline. The data were obtained in a study of cytomegalovirus exposure and HLA in healthy donors. Study-wide results and caveats: Researchers reported from a later analysis that most CMV-associated TCR beta chains appeared HLA-restricted. Reports credit the classifier with highly specific, highly sensitive diagnosis of cytomegalovirus status. Analysis was carried out at a later point, and it linked a missense DCLRE1C variant to TCR beta V- and J-gene trimming. Rare TCR sequences dominated, though some public TCRs recurred in many donors.

This CDR3 has 13 residues. Germline V CDR1 and CDR2: SEHNR, FQNEAQ (reference sequence). A multiplex PCR was run with 60 Vbeta primers and 13 Jbeta primers. TCRdb's table, derived via immunoSEQ multiplex PCR, lists solely in-frame clones and lacks some. The table lists roughly 62,000 clones, roughly 77% of them singletons, with about 4.9% in the top ten. This chain uses TRBV7-9 with TRBJ2-5; 7 bases match TRBD2. The last part of the DNA fits TRBJ2-7 better; the J call may be wrong. This receptor was identified in a woman younger than 45 in good health and CMV-seronegative. Material: PBMCs. As DNA, the CDR3 is TGTTCCAGCAGAAGCGGACTAGCCTACGAGCAGTACTTC. This translates into CSSRSGLAYEQYF.